Reported below is one T cell receptor (beta chain). Its target is not known. This sample is drawn from a study of blood T cells in healthy people across ages. Study conclusions and caveats: Versus aged donors, long-lived donors had higher diversity and more naive CD4+ cells.

Germline V gene sequence: CDR1 SNHLY, CDR2 FYNNEI. Trimming cost V 6 bases and J 5 bases; bases outside gene matches: 5. The CDR3 runs 14 residues. The second PCR ran about 6 to 12 cycles with a sample-barcoded 5' primer and J-beta primers. TCRdb redid the calling of the 5' RACE reads with MiXCR, one entry per CDR3 protein. The table records around 900,000 distinct CDR3 sequences, around 28% of them present only once. Sequencing used blood. The clonotype originates from a woman aged 80 or over in good health. V gene TRBV2 combines with J gene TRBJ1-4, with 8 bases matching TRBD1. CDR3 residues: CASSGDRKNEKLFF. The CDR3 DNA reads TGTGCCAGCAGCGGGGACAGGAAGAATGAAAAACTGTTTTTT.